One TCR beta chain is described in this entry. Antigen unknown. This specimen belongs to a study of beta chain features in type 1 diabetes. Study findings and constraints: Type 1 diabetes patients had moderately but significantly shorter TCRB CDR3s in all four CD4+ subsets. For type 1 diabetes patients, VDJ junctions showed fewer insertions and more deletions.

Isolation of CD4+ naive, central memory, regulatory and stem cell-like memory cells was achieved by sorting via CD45RO/CCR7/CD25/CD127/CD95/CD27. Investigators reverse transcribed all isolated RNA, so they sequenced expressed TCRB transcripts. Naive, central memory and regulatory T cell samples came to a mean of approximately 4 million reads. Sequenced by immunoSEQ multiplex PCR; TCRdb stores in-frame clones only, minus some. This repertoire shows over 650,000 clones, around 15% found once; its top ten account for 0.03% to 0.04%. V lost 4 bases to trimming and J lost 0 bases, with 12 bases between them. CDR3 length: 15 amino acids. Germline CDR1 MNHEY, CDR2 SMNVEV (reference sequence).

Sequencing input: naive CD4+ T cells from blood. The receptor was isolated from a man between 18 and 35 years old with type 1 diabetes. V and J are TRBV27 and TRBJ1-1; D might be TRBD1 (5 bases). CDR3: CASSSSGTLNTEAFF. The DNA of the CDR3 is TGTGCCAGCAGTTCCTCCGGGACCCTGAACACTGAAGCTTTCTTT.